The 9 T cell receptor beta chains listed next were all sequenced from one sample in a study of blood T cell repertoires in COVID-19. Here immunoSEQ multiplex PCR was the method, and the copy in TCRdb shows in-frame clones only, minus some. The sample carries some 120,000 clones, 88% recorded once. The sequencing sample was made of peripheral blood. The receptors were sampled from a human donor in a cohort sampled during active COVID-19.

The chain combines TRBV3-1 (or the pseudogene TRBV3-2) with TRBJ2-5, with 9 nucleotides matching TRBD2. V was pared by 0 bases and J by 5 bases, with 4 bases of the junction left unmatched. This CDR3 comprises 15 residues. The germline CDR1 and CDR2 sequences are LGHDT and YNNKEL (reference sequence). CDR3 in DNA: TGTGCCAGCAGCCAAGAGTTGCGGGGGGGGGAGACCCAGTACTTC. Translated: CASSQELRGGETQYF.

The CDR3 nucleotides read TGTGCCAGCAGTTACCGGGACAGCCAGACCCAGTACTTC. This gives the protein CASSYRDSQTQYF. The chain uses TRBV6-6 and TRBJ2-5; 7 nucleotides agree with TRBD1. The V gene's germline CDR1 is MNHNY and CDR2 SVGAGI (reference sequence). Trimming took 2 bases from V and 6 from J; bases not matched to a gene: 3. This CDR3 has 13 amino acids.

The V and J genes are TRBV10-3 and TRBJ2-3; the match to TRBD2 covers 11 bases. CDR1 is ENHRY and CDR2 is SYGVKD in the germline V gene. V lost 6 bases to trimming and J lost 6 bases; unmatched junction nucleotides: 5. This CDR3 has 14 amino acids. DNA of the CDR3: TGTGCCATCAGGGAACTAGCGGGGGCGGATACGCAGTATTTT. This encodes CAIRELAGADTQYF.

This clone was observed a single time. The germline gene is not matched at one end of the junction; a read error may be the cause. This chain uses TRBV18 with TRBJ2-7; 10 positions match TRBD1. Germline CDR1 reads KGHSH; CDR2 reads LQKENI. The CDR3 has 15 residues. This chain's CDR3 is CASSPRGQGRREPYF. CDR3 coding DNA: TGTGCCAGCTCACCTCGGGGACAGGGGAGAAGGGAGCCGTACTTC.

This rearrangement joins TRBV24-1 to TRBJ2-1, with 8 nucleotides matching TRBD2. The CDR3 totals 18 residues. With V trimmed by 4 bases and J by 0 bases, 10 bases remained unmatched. Germline CDR1 reads KGHDR; CDR2 reads SFDVKD. CDR3 in amino acids: CATSDKSGSGPSYNEQFF. The CDR3, as DNA: TGTGCCACCAGTGACAAAAGCGGGAGTGGTCCCTCCTACAATGAGCAGTTCTTC.

CDR3 sequence: CASSQELAGGYYEQYF. DNA of the CDR3: TGTGCCAGCAGCCAAGAACTAGCGGGAGGGTACTACGAGCAGTACTTC. The chain has TRBV4-2 and TRBJ2-7, with 13 bases matching TRBD2. Germline V gives CDR1 LGHNA, CDR2 YNFKEQ. The CDR3 extends over 16 amino acids. The V and J ends lost 0 bases and 3 bases, in that order; junction bases with no gene match: 2.

The chain carries TRBV28 and TRBJ1-5; perhaps TRBD1 as D (5 bases). Per the germline V gene, CDR1 is MDHEN and CDR2 is SYDVKM. This CDR3 comprises 15 residues. Trimming cost V 8 bases and J 3 bases, with 17 bases left between them. CDR3 DNA: TGTGCCAGCCGCCCCGGGGGAGGCCACAATCAGCCCCAGCATTTT. Translated, it gives CASRPGGGHNQPQHF.

The chain combines TRBV5-1 with TRBJ1-1; 9 nucleotides agree with TRBD1. The germline CDR1 and CDR2 sequences are SGHRS and YFSETQ. V lost 4 bases and J lost 4; bases outside the gene matches: 2. The CDR3 length is 13 residues. CDR3 in amino acids: CASSRQGGTEAFF. The CDR3 DNA sequence: TGCGCCAGCAGCCGACAGGGGGGCACTGAAGCTTTCTTT.

The V gene is TRBV7-9, the J gene TRBJ2-7; 9 bases map to TRBD1. The CDR3 covers 16 residues. The J segment lost 3 bases and the V segment lost 1 base, leaving 7 bases of the junction unmatched. Germline CDR1 and CDR2: SEHNR and FQNEAQ (reference sequence). The CDR3 nucleotides are TGTGCCAGCAGCTTAGGGGGACAGGGCGGCGACTACGAGCAGTACTTC. Translation: CASSLGGQGGDYEQYF.